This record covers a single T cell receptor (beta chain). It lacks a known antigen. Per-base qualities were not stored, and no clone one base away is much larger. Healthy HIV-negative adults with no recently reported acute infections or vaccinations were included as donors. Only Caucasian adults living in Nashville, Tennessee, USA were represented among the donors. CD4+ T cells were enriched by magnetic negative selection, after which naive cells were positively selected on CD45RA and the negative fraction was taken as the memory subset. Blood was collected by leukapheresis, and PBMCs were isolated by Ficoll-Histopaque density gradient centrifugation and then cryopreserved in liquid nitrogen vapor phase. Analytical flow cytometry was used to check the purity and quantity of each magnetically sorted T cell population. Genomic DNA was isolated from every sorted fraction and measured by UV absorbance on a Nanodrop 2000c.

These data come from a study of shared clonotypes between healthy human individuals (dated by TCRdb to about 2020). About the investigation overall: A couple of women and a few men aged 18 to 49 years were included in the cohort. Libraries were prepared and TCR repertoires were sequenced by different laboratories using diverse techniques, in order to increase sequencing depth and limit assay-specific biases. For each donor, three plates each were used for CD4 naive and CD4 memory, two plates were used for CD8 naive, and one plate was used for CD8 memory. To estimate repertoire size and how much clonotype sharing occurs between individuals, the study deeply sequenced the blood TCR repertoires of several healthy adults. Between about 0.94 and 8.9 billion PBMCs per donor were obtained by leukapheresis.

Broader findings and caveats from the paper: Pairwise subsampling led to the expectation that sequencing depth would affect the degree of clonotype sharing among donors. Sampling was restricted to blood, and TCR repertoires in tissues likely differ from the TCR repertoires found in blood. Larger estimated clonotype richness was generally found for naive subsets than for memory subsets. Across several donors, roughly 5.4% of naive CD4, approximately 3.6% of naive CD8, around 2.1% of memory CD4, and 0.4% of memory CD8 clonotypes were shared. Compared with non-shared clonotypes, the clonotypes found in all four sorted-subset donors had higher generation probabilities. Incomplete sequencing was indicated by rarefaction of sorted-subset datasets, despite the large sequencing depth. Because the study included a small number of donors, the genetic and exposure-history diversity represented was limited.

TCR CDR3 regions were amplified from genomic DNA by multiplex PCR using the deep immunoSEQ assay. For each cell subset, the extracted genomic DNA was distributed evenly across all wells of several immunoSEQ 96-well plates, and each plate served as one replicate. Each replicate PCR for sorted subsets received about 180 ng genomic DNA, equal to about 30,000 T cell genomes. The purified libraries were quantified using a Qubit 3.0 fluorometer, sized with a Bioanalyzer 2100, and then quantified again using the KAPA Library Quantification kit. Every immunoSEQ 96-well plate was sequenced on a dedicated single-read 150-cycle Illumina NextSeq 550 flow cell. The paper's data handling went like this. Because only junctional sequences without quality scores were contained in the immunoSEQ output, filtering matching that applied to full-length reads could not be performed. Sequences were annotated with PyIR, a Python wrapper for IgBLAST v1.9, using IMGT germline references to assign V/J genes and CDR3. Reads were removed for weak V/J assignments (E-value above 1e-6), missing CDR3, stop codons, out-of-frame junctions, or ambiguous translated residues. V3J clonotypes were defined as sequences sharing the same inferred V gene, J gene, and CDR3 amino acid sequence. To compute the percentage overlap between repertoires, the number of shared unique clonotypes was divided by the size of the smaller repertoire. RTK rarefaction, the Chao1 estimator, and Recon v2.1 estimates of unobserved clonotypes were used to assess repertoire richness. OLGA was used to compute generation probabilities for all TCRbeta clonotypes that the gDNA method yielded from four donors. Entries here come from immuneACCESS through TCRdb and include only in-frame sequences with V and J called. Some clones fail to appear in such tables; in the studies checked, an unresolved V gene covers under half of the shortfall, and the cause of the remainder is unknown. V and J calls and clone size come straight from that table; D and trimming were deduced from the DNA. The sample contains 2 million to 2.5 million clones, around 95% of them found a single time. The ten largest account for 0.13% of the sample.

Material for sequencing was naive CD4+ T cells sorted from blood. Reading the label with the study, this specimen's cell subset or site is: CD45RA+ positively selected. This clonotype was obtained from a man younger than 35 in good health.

The CDR3 region has the sequence CASSSLSSGGSYEQYF. The bases are TGTGCCAGCAGCTCCCTCTCCTCCGGGGGCTCCTACGAGCAGTACTTC. The rearranged chain carries TRBV7-9 and TRBJ2-7; the D gene is perhaps TRBD2, on 6 matching bases. In the germline V gene (reference sequence), CDR1 corresponds to SEHNR and CDR2 to FQNEAQ. The CDR3 has 16 amino acids, counting the end cysteine and phenylalanine. The entry retains the CDR3 DNA only, 48 bases that are in frame from base 1. The germline ends are 16 bases apart after V is trimmed by 4 bases and J by 0 bases.